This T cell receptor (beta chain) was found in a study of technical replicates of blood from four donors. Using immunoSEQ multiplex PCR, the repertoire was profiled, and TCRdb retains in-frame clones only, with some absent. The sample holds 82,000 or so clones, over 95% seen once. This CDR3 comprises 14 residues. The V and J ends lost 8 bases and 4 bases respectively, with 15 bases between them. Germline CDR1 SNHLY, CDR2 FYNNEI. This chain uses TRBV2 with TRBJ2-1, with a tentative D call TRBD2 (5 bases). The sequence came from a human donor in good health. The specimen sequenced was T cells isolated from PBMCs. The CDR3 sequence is CASRGGRIYNEQFF. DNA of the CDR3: TGTGCCAGCCGCGGAGGCCGGATTTACAATGAGCAGTTCTTC.